This T cell receptor (beta chain) was profiled in a study of vaccination and CD4 T cells after COVID-19. Study-wide background: Subjects got two shots of BNT162b2 or mRNA-1273 vaccine.

The treatment is: roughly 10-day PBMC culture with coronavirus spike peptide pools or control peptides (ViraFEST assay). The ViraFEST method relied on peptide pools to expand antigen-specific T cells, followed by TCR sequencing. CDR1 is LNHDA and CDR2 is SQIVND in the germline V gene (reference sequence). The ends were cut back, 3 bases at V and 4 bases at J, with 16 bases in the middle. This CDR3 has 16 amino acids. Cultured CD4+ T-cell DNA underwent Oncomine TCR Beta short-read sequencing. MiXCR, run by TCRdb on the PCR reads, gives a single entry per CDR3 protein. The sample yields 15,000 to 20,000 distinct CDR3 sequences, approximately 55% seen once. Turning to this clonotype: What it binds is not known.

This receptor was identified in a human donor who had recovered from COVID-19. Sequenced: CD4+ T cells from blood, cultured in vitro. V and J are TRBV19 and TRBJ1-5, with D uncertain. The CDR3 DNA is TGTGCCAGTAGTATTTACAGCACCGCACTGAATCAGCCCCAGCATTTT. This gives the protein CASSIYSTALNQPQHF.